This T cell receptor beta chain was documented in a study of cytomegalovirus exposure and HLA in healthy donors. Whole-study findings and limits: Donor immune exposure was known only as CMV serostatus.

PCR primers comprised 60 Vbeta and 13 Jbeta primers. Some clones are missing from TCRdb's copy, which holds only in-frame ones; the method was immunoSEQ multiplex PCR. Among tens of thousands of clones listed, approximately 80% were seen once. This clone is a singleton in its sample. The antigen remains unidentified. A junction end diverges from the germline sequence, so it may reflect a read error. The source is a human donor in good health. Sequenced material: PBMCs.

CDR3 sequence: CASSLAGRTGGLSNF. CDR3 in DNA: TGCGCCAGCAGCTTAGCGGGGCGTACAGGGGGCCTAAGCAACTTC. The V call is TRBV5-1, the J call TRBJ2-7; the match to TRBD1 covers 9 bases. The V gene's germline CDR1 is SGHRS and CDR2 YFSETQ. The CDR3 sequence is 15 residues long.